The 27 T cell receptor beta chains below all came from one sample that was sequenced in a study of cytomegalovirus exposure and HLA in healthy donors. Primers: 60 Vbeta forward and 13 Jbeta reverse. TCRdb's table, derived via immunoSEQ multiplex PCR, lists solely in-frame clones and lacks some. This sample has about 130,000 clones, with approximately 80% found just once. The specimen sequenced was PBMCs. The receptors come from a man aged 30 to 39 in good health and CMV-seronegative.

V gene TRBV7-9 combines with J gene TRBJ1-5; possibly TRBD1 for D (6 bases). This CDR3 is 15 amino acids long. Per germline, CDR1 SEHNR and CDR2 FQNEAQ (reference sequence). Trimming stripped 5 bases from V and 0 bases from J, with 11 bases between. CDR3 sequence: CASSQGTSSNQPQHF. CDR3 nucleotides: TGTGCCAGCAGCCAGGGGACATCTAGCAATCAGCCCCAGCATTTT.

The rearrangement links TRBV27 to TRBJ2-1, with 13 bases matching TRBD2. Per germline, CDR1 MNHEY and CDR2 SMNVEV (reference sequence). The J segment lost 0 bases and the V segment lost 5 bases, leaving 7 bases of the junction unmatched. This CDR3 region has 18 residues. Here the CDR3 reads CASSKGTSGTYSYNEQFF. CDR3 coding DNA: TGTGCCAGCAGTAAAGGGACTAGCGGGACCTACTCCTACAATGAGCAGTTCTTC.

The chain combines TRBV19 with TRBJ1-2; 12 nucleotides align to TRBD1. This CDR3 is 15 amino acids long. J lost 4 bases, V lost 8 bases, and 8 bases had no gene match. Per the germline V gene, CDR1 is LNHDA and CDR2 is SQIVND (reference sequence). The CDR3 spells CASQGSGQGAYGYTF. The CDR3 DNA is TGTGCCAGTCAAGGTTCGGGACAGGGGGCCTATGGCTACACCTTC.

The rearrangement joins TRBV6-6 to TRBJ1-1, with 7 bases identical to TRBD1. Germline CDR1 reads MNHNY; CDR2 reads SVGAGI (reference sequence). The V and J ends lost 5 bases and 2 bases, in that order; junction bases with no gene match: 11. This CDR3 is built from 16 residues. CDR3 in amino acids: CASSSVAGTVNTEAFF. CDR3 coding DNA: TGTGCCAGCAGTAGCGTTGCAGGGACAGTTAACACTGAAGCTTTCTTT.

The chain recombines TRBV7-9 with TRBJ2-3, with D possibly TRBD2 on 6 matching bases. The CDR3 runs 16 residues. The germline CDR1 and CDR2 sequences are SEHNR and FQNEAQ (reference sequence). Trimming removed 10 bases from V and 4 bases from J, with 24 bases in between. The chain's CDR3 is CAIGWGPGGNADTQYF. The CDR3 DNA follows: TGTGCCATCGGCTGGGGACCAGGCGGGAACGCAGATACGCAGTATTTT. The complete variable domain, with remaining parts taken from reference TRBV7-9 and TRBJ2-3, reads DTGVSQNPRHKITKRGQNVTFRCDPISEHNRLYWYRQTLGQGPEFLTYFQNEAQLEKSRLLSDRFSAERPKGSFSTLEIQRTEQGDSAMYLCAIGWGPGGNADTQYFGPGTRLTVL.

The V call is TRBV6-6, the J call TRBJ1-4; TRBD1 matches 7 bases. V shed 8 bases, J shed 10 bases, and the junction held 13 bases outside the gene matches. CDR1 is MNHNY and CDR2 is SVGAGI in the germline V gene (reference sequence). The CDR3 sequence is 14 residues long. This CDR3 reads CASGPDRDLIKLFF. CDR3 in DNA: TGTGCCAGCGGACCCGACAGGGACCTTATAAAACTGTTTTTT.

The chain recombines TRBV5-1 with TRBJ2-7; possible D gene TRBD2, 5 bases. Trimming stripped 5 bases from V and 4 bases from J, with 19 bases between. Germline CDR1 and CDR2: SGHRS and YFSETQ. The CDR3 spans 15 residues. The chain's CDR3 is CASSLAPGYKYEQYF. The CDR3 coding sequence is TGCGCCAGCAGTCTCGCCCCGGGATACAAGTACGAGCAGTACTTC.

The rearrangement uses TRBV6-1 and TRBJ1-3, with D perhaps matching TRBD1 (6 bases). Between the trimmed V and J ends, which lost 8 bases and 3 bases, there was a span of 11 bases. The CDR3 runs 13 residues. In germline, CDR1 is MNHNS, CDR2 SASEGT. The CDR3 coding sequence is TGTGCCAGCCTGAGAGGGGGTGGAAACACCATATATTTT. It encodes CASLRGGGNTIYF.

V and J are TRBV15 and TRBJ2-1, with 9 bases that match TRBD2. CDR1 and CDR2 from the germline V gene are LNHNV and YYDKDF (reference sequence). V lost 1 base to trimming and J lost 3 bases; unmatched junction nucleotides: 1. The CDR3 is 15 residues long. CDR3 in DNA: TGTGCCACCAGCAGAGTTAGCGGGAGCTACAATGAGCAGTTCTTC. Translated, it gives CATSRVSGSYNEQFF.

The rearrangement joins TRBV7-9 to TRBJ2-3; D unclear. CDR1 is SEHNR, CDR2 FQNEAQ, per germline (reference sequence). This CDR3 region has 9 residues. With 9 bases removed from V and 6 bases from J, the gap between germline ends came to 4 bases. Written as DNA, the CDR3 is TGTGCCAGTCATGATACGCAGTATTTT. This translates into CASHDTQYF. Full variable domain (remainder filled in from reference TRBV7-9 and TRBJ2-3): DTGVSQNPRHKITKRGQNVTFRCDPISEHNRLYWYRQTLGQGPEFLTYFQNEAQLEKSRLLSDRFSAERPKGSFSTLEIQRTEQGDSAMYLCASHDTQYFGPGTRLTVL.

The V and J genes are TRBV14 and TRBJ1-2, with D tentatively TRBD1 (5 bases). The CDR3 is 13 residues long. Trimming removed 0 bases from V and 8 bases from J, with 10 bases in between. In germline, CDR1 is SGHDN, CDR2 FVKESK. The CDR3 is CASSQDPRGGYTF. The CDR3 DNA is TGTGCCAGCAGCCAAGATCCGCGGGGGGGCTACACCTTC.

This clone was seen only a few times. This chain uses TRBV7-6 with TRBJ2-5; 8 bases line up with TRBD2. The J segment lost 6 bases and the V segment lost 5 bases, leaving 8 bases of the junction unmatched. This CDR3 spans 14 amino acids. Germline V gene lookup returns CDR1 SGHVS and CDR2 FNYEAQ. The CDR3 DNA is TGTGCCAGCAGCCCTTTTGGACTAGCTCAGACCCAGTACTTC. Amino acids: CASSPFGLAQTQYF.

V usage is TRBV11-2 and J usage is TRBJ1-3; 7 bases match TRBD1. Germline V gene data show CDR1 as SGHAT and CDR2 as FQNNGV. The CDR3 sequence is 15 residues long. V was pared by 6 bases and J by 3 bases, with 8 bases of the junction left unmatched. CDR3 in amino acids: CASSSSGTVGNTIYF. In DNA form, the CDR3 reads TGTGCCAGCAGTTCTTCCGGGACAGTTGGAAACACCATATATTTT.

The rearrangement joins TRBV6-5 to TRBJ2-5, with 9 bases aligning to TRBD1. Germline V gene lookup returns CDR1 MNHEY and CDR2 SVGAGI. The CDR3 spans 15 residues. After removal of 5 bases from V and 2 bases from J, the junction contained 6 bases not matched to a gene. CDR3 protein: CASSPQGATQETQYF. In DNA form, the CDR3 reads TGTGCCAGCAGTCCACAGGGGGCTACACAAGAGACCCAGTACTTC.

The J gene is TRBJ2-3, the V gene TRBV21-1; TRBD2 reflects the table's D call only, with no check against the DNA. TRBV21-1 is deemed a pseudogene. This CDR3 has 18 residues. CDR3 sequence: CASTKRGGDPPNTDTQYF. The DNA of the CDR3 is TGTGCCAGCACCAAACGGGGGGGGGACCCGCCTAACACAGATACGCAGTATTTT.

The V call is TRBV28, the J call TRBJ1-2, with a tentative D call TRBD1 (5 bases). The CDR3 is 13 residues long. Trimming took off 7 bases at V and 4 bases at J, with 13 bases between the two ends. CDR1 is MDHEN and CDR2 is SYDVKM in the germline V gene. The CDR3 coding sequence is TGTGCCAGCATGCCCACGGGGGGCTATGGCTACACCTTC. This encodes CASMPTGGYGYTF.

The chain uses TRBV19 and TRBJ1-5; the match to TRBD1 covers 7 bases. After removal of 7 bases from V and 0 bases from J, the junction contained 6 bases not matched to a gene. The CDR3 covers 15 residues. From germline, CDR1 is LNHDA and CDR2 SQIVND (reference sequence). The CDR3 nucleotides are TGTGCCAGTACCTGGGACAGTCCTAGCAATCAGCCCCAGCATTTT. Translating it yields CASTWDSPSNQPQHF. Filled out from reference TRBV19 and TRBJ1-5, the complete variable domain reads DGGITQSPKYLFRKEGQNVTLSCEQNLNHDAMYWYRQDPGQGLRLIYYSQIVNDFQKGDIAEGYSVSREKKESFPLTVTSAQKNPTAFYLCASTWDSPSNQPQHFGDGTRLSIL.

CDR3 sequence (DNA): TGTGCCACCAGCGGCGGACTAGCGGGAGCTGTGGAGCTGTTTTTT. It encodes CATSGGLAGAVELFF. The J gene is TRBJ2-2, the V gene TRBV15; the match to TRBD2 covers 13 bases. Unmatched junction bases numbered 7, after V lost 5 bases and J lost 10 bases. There are 15 residues in the CDR3. CDR1 is LNHNV, CDR2 YYDKDF, per germline (reference sequence).

CDR3 sequence reads: CASSQGLAGGSETQYF. The CDR3 DNA reads TGTGCCAGCAGCCAGGGACTAGCGGGAGGCTCAGAGACCCAGTACTTC. V gene TRBV13 combines with J gene TRBJ2-5; 15 bases fit TRBD2. This CDR3 contains 16 residues. J gave up 4 bases and V 5 bases, and 5 bases lay outside the gene matches. Germline V gives CDR1 PRHDT, CDR2 FYEKMQ (reference sequence).

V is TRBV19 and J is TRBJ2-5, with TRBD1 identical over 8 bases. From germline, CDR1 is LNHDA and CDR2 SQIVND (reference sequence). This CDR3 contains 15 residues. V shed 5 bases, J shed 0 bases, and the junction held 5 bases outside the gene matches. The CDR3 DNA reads TGTGCCAGTAGTCCAGGACAGGGCCACCAAGAGACCCAGTACTTC. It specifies CASSPGQGHQETQYF. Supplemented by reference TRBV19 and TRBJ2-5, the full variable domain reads DGGITQSPKYLFRKEGQNVTLSCEQNLNHDAMYWYRQDPGQGLRLIYYSQIVNDFQKGDIAEGYSVSREKKESFPLTVTSAQKNPTAFYLCASSPGQGHQETQYFGPGTRLLVL.

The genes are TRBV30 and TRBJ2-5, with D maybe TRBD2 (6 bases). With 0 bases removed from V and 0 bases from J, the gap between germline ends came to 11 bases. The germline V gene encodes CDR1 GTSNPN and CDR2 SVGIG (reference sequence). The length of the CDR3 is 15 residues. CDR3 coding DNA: TGTGCCTGGAGTGTAGGTAGCGGCAACCAAGAGACCCAGTACTTC. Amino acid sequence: CAWSVGSGNQETQYF.

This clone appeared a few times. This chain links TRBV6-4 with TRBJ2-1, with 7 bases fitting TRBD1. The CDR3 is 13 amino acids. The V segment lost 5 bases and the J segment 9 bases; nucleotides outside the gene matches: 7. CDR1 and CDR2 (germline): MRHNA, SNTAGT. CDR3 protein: CASSPGGESEQFF. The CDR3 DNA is TGTGCCAGCAGTCCAGGGGGAGAAAGTGAGCAGTTCTTC.

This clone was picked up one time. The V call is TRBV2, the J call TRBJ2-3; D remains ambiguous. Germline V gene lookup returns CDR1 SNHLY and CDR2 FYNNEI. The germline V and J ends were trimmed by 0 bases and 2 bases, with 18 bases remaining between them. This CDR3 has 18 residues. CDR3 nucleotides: TGTGCCAGCAGTGAAGCGCTTAGGAACCGCCTAGACACAGATACGCAGTATTTT. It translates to CASSEALRNRLDTDTQYF.

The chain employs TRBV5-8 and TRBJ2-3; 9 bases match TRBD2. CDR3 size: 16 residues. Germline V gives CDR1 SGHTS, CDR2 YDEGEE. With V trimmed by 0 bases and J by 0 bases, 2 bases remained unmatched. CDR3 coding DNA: TGTGCCAGCAGCTTGGGACTAGCGGCAAGCACAGATACGCAGTATTTT. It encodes CASSLGLAASTDTQYF.

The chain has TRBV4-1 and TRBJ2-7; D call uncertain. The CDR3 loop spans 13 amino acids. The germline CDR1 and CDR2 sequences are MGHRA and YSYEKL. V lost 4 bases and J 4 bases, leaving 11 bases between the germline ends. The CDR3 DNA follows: TGCGCCAGCAGCCGCGAGGAAGGTTACGAGCAGTACTTC. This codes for CASSREEGYEQYF.

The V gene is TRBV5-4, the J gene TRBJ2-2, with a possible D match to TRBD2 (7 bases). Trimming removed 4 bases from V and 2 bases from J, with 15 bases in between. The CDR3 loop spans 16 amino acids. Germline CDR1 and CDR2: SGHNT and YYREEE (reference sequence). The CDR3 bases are TGTGCCAGCAGCGGGGGGGGCAGCTATAACACCGGGGAGCTGTTTTTT. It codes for CASSGGGSYNTGELFF.

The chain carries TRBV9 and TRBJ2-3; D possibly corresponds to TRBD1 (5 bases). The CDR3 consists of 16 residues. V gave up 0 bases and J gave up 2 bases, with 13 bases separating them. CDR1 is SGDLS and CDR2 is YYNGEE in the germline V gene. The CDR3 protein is CASSVGGRSDTDTQYF. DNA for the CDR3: TGTGCCAGCAGCGTAGGGGGCCGTTCGGACACAGATACGCAGTATTTT. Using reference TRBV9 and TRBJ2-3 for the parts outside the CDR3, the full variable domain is DSGVTQTPKHLITATGQRVTLRCSPRSGDLSVYWYQQSLDQGLQFLIQYYNGEERAKGNILERFSAQQFPDLHSELNLSSLELGDSALYFCASSVGGRSDTDTQYFGPGTRLTVL.